This TCR beta chain was retrieved from a study of cytomegalovirus exposure and HLA in healthy donors. Study outcomes and limitations: As a later analysis revealed, most CMV-associated TCR beta chains appeared HLA-restricted. The classifier reportedly diagnosed cytomegalovirus status with high specificity and sensitivity.

Both 60 Vbeta primers and 13 Jbeta primers went into the PCR. The method was immunoSEQ multiplex PCR; TCRdb's version includes in-frame clones alone and lacks a portion of them. The table records some 180,000 clones, about 80% of them present only once. Unrecorded immune exposure was likely among donors, who were nominally healthy when sampled. As to this clone: Its antigen is as yet unknown.

Trimming stripped 3 bases from V and 3 bases from J, with 12 bases between. The germline CDR1 and CDR2 sequences are MNHNS and SASEGT. This CDR3 has 15 residues. The J gene is TRBJ1-5, the V gene TRBV6-1, with D tentatively TRBD1 (5 bases). The origin of this receptor is a woman aged 60-70 years in good health and CMV-seropositive. The material sequenced was PBMCs. CDR3 sequence reads: CASSEGGGSNQPQHF. CDR3 DNA: TGTGCCAGCAGTGAGGGGGGAGGATCCAATCAGCCCCAGCATTTT.